The TCR beta chain under discussion was sequenced for a study of shared clonotypes between healthy human individuals. Study at large: In total, the donors were two women and a few men aged 18 to 49. CD8 memory received one plate per donor, CD8 naive two, CD4 memory three and CD4 naive three.

Per the study methods: Quality scores were absent from the junction-only immunoSEQ sequences, so filtering differed. TCRdb's table, derived via immunoSEQ multiplex PCR, lists solely in-frame clones and lacks some. V and J calls and clone size follow that table, whereas D and trimming were derived from the DNA. The table lists 2,500,000 or so clones, roughly nine tenths of them singletons. The J segment lost 1 base and the V segment lost 6 bases, leaving 6 bases of the junction unmatched. CDR1 SGDLS and CDR2 YYNGEE come from the germline V gene. This CDR3 has 14 amino acids. This clone is a singleton in its sample. Everyone who donated was a Caucasian adult who lived in Nashville, Tennessee.

The chain is built from TRBV9 and TRBJ1-2; 7 bases align to TRBD1. The receptor was derived from a man between 18 and 29 years old in good health. Sequencing used naive CD4+ T cells sorted from blood. Subset defined: CD45RA+ positively selected. In DNA form, the CDR3 reads TGTGCCAGCAACCCCGGACAGGTTAACTATGGCTACACCTTC. Translating gives CASNPGQVNYGYTF.